This T cell receptor beta chain was observed in a study of regulatory T cells in long-lasting Graves disease. Specified time point: newly diagnosed GD, antithyroid drugs for less than 3 months. Extracted PBMC RNA gave rise to the TCR library. TCR beta libraries were built with iRepertoire HTBI primers and Arm-PCR of CDR3 regions. In the original analysis: Identification of gene segments yielded more than 55 TRBV and 13 to 15 TRBJ across samples. TCRdb independently ran MiXCR on the multiplex PCR reads; one entry per CDR3 protein. TCRdb, not the original authors, processed these V and J calls. The sample lists 400,000 to 450,000 distinct CDR3 sequences, around 17% occurring once. Overall study findings and caveats: Relative to newly diagnosed Graves' patients, persistent ones had lower TCR diversity.

This clonotype occurred many times. The antigen is not known. These data were likewise used in another study, on T cells in Graves' hyperthyroidism and ophthalmopathy.

The material sequenced was peripheral blood mononuclear cells (PBMCs), taken at new diagnosis, from a patient treated with antithyroid drugs. This clonotype originated in a woman younger than 45 with Graves disease.

The CDR3 region is CASKASANTGELFF. The CDR3 coding sequence is TGTGCCAGCAAGGCGAGCGCGAACACCGGGGAGCTGTTTTTT. This chain uses TRBV2 with TRBJ2-2; D call uncertain. The germline CDR1 and CDR2 sequences are SNHLY and FYNNEI. V lost 7 bases and J lost 0, with 9 bases in between. The CDR3 contains 14 residues.